This is a list of T cell receptor beta chains from one sample in a study of cytomegalovirus exposure and HLA in healthy donors. Clones were sequenced by immunoSEQ multiplex PCR, and TCRdb holds only the in-frame ones, with some missing. The sample has 95,000 to 100,000 clones, around 81% seen once. Sequences were obtained from PBMCs. These receptors came from a female donor in good health and CMV-seropositive. Both conserved end residues are part of each CDR3. The D gene is left open where the match is weak. Rows may omit the clone size; those that give it use once, few, many or a size class.

abundance: .; v_gene: TRBV6-4; j_gene: TRBJ2-3; d_gene: TRBD2; CDR3nt: TGTGCCAGCAGTGACACTAGCGGGGGGCCAGATACGCAGTATTTT; CDR3aa: CASSDTSGGPDTQYF
abundance: .; v_gene: TRBV18; j_gene: TRBJ2-3; d_gene: .; CDR3nt: TGTGCCAGCGGGGCTAGTGCCACAGATACGCAGTATTTT; CDR3aa: CASGASATDTQYF
abundance: .; v_gene: TRBV7-9; j_gene: TRBJ2-5; d_gene: TRBD2; CDR3nt: TGTTCCAGCAGCCAAGGACTAGCGGGAGGGAGGAGGGAGACCCAGTACTTC; CDR3aa: CSSSQGLAGGRRETQYF
abundance: .; v_gene: TRBV11-2; j_gene: TRBJ2-6; d_gene: .; CDR3nt: TGTGCCAGCAGCTTAGCAGGGGTTCTTCTCTCTGGGGCCAACGTCCTGACTTTC; CDR3aa: CASSLAGVLLSGANVLTF
abundance: .; v_gene: TRBV30; j_gene: TRBJ1-1; d_gene: .; CDR3nt: TGTGCCTGGAGTCAAACTTACACTGAAGCTTTCTTT; CDR3aa: CAWSQTYTEAFF
abundance: once; v_gene: TRBV21-1; j_gene: TRBJ1-3; d_gene: .; CDR3nt: TGTGCCAGCAGCAAAGAGAACAGGGTTACGGGAAACACCATATATTTT; CDR3aa: CASSKENRVTGNTIYF
abundance: .; v_gene: TRBV5-5; j_gene: TRBJ2-5; d_gene: .; CDR3nt: TGTGCCAGCAGCCCCTTGGCCGAGACCCAGTACTTC; CDR3aa: CASSPLAETQYF
abundance: .; v_gene: TRBV5-1; j_gene: TRBJ1-6; d_gene: .; CDR3nt: TGCGCCAGCAGCTTGGCCACGGGGGACAATTCACCCCTCCACTTT; CDR3aa: CASSLATGDNSPLHF
abundance: once; v_gene: TRBV7-9; j_gene: TRBJ2-2; d_gene: .; CDR3nt: TGTGCCAGCAGCTATCCCCCGTTCGACACCGGGGAGCTGTTTTTT; CDR3aa: CASSYPPFDTGELFF
abundance: .; v_gene: TRBV2; j_gene: TRBJ2-1; d_gene: TRBD2; CDR3nt: TGTGCCAGCAGTGAAGGAACTAGCGGGGCCCTCCGGGGGCAGTTCTTC; CDR3aa: CASSEGTSGALRGQFF
abundance: .; v_gene: TRBV6-5; j_gene: TRBJ1-1; d_gene: .; CDR3nt: TGTGCCAGCAGTTACTCCGGCGGGGGCACTGAAGCTTTCTTT; CDR3aa: CASSYSGGGTEAFF
abundance: .; v_gene: TRBV7-2; j_gene: TRBJ2-7; d_gene: TRBD1; CDR3nt: TGTGCCAGCAGCTTAGCGACAGGGCCCTACGAGCAGTACTTC; CDR3aa: CASSLATGPYEQYF
abundance: once; v_gene: TRBV7-9; j_gene: TRBJ1-2; d_gene: TRBD1; CDR3nt: TGTTCCAGCAGCCCACGGACAGGGGACTATGGCTACACCTTC; CDR3aa: CSSSPRTGDYGYTF
abundance: .; v_gene: TRBV2; j_gene: TRBJ1-1; d_gene: .; CDR3nt: TGTGCCAGCAGTGTGGGGCCGAACACTGAAGCTTTCTTT; CDR3aa: CASSVGPNTEAFF
abundance: .; v_gene: TRBV4-2; j_gene: TRBJ2-1; d_gene: .; CDR3nt: TGTGCCAGCAGCTCAAGATCGGAAGGGACAAACAATGAGCAGTTCTTC; CDR3aa: CASSSRSEGTNNEQFF
abundance: .; v_gene: TRBV10-2; j_gene: TRBJ2-1; d_gene: .; CDR3nt: TGCGCCAGCTCTCCGGGACTCTACAATGAGCAGTTCTTC; CDR3aa: CASSPGLYNEQFF
abundance: .; v_gene: TRBV6-1; j_gene: TRBJ1-1; d_gene: .; CDR3nt: TGTGCCAGCAGTCCCAGAGCGGCTTTGAACACTGAAGCTTTCTTT; CDR3aa: CASSPRAALNTEAFF